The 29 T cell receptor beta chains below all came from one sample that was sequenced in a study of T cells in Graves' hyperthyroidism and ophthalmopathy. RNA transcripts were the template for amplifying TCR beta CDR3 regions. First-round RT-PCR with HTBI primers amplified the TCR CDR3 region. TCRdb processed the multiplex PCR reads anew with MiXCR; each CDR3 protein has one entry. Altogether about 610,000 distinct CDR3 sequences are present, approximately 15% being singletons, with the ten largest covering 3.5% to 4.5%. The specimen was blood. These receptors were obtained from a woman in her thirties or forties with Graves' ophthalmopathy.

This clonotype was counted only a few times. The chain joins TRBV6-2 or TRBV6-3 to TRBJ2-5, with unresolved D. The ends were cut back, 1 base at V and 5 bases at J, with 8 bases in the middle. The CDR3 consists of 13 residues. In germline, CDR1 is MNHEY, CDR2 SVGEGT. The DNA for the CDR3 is TGTGCCAGCAGTTACTTGCTATGGGAGACCCAGTACTTC. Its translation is CASSYLLWETQYF.

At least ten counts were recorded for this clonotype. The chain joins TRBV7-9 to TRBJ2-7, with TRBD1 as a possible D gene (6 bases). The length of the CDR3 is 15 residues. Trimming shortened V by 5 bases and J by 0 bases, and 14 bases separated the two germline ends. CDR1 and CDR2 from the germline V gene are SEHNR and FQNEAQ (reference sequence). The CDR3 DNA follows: TGTGCCAGCAGCCCACGCGACAGGTTCTCCTACGAGCAGTACTTC. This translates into CASSPRDRFSYEQYF.

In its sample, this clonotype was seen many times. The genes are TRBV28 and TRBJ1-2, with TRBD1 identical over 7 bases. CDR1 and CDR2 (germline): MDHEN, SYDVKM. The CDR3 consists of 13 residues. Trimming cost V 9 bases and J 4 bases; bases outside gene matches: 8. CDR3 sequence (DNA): TGTGCCAGTACCACCGGGACAGCCTATGGCTACACCTTC. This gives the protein CASTTGTAYGYTF.

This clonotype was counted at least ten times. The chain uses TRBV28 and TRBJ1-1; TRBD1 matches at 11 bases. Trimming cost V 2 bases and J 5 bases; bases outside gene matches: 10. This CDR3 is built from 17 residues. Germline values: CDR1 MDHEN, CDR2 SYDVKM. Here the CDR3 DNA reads TGTGCCAGCAGTTTAACGGGACAGGGGGTGTTTAGGACTGAAGCTTTCTTT. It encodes CASSLTGQGVFRTEAFF.

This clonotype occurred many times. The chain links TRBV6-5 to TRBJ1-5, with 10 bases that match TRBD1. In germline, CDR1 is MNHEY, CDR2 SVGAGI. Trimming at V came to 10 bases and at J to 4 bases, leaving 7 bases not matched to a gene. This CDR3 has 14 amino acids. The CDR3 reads CATSGTGVNQPQHF. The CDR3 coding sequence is TGTGCCACCTCCGGGACAGGGGTTAATCAGCCCCAGCATTTT.

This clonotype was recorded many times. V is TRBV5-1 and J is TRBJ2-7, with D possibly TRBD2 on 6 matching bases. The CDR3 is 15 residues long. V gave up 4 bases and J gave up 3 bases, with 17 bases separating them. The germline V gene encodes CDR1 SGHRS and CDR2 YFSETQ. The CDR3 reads CASSPDPSAHYEQYF. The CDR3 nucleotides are TGCGCCAGCAGCCCGGATCCTAGCGCCCACTACGAGCAGTACTTC. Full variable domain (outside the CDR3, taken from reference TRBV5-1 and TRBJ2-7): KAGVTQTPRYLIKTRGQQVTLSCSPISGHRSVSWYQQTPGQGLQFLFEYFSETQRNKGNFPGRFSGRQFSNSRSEMNVSTLELGDSALYLCASSPDPSAHYEQYFGPGTRLTVT.

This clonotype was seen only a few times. The CDR3 DNA is TGTGCCAGTCGGGTAGGAGGGCCCTCCGGGGAGCTGTTTTTT. Translating gives CASRVGGPSGELFF. This chain links TRBV7-3 with TRBJ2-2, with a tentative D call TRBD2 (6 bases). Germline V CDR1 and CDR2: SGHTA, FQGTGA. The CDR3 has 14 amino acids. Trimming removed 9 bases from V and 6 bases from J, with 17 bases in between.

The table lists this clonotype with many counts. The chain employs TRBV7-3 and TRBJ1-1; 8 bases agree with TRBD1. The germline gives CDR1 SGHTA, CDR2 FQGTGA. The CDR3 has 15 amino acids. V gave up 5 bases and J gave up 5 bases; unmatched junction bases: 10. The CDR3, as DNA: TGTGCCAGCAGCCTCTTTACAGGGGGTTATACTGAAGCTTTCTTT. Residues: CASSLFTGGYTEAFF.

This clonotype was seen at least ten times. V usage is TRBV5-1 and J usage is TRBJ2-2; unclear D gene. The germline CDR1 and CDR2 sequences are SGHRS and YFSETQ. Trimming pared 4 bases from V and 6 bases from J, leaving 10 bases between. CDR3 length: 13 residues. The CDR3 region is CASSPAEAGELFF. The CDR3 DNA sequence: TGCGCCAGCAGCCCCGCTGAGGCCGGGGAGCTGTTTTTT.

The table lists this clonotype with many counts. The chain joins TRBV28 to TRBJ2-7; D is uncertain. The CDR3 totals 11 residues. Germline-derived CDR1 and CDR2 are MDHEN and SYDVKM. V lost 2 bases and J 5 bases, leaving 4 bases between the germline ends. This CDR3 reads CASSLQDEQYF. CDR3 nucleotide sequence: TGTGCCAGCAGTTTACAGGACGAGCAGTACTTC.

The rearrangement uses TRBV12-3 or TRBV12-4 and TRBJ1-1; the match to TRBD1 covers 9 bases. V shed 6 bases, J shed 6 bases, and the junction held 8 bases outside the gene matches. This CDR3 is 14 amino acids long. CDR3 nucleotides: TGTGCCAGCAGACCAACAGGGGGCGTCGCTGAAGCTTTCTTT. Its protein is CASRPTGGVAEAFF.

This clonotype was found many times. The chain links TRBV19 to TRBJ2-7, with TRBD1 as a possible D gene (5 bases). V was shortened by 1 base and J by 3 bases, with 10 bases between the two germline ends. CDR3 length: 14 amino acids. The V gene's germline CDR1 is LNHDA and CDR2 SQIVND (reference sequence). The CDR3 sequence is CASSIAPGNYEQYF. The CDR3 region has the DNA TGTGCCAGTAGTATAGCACCAGGGAACTACGAGCAGTACTTC.

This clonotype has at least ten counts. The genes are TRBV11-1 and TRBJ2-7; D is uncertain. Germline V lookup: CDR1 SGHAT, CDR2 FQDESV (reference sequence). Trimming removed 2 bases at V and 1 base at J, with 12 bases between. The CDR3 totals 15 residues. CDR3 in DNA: TGTGCCAGCAGCTTATTGGCTAGTCATTCCTACGAGCAGTACTTC. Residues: CASSLLASHSYEQYF.

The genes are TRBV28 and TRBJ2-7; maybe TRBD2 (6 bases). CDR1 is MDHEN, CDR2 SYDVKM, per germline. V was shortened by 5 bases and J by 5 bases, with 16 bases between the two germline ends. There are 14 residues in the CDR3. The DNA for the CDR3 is TGTGCCAGCAGTCCAGCGGGTGCCCTCCACGAGCAGTACTTC. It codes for CASSPAGALHEQYF.

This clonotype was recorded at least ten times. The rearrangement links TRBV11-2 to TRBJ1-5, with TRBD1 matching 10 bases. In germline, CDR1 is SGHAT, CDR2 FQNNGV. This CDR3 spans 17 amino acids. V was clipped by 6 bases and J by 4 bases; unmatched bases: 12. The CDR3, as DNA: TGTGCCAGCAGTCCAAGACAGGGGGCGATCCCTAATCAGCCCCAGCATTTT. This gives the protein CASSPRQGAIPNQPQHF.

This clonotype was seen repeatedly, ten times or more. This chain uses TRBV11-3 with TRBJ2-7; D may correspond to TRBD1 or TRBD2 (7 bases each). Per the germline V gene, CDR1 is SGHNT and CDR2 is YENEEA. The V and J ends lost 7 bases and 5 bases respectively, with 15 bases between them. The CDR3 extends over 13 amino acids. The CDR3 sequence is CASTTAGGDEQYF. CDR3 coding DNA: TGTGCCAGCACCACCGCAGGGGGGGACGAGCAGTACTTC.

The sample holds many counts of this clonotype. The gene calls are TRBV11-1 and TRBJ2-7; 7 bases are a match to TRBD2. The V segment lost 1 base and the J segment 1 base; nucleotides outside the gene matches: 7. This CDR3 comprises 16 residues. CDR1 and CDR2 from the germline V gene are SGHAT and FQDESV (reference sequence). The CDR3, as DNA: TGTGCCAGCAGCTTAGGGGTGACGGGGGGTTCCTACGAGCAGTACTTC. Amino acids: CASSLGVTGGSYEQYF.

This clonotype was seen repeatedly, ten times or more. CDR3 coding DNA: TGTGCCATCAGTGAGAGACAATCAAGTAACTATGGCTACACCTTC. Amino acids: CAISERQSSNYGYTF. The genes are TRBV10-3 and TRBJ1-2; D remains unclear. CDR3 length: 15 residues. Trimming took off 2 bases at V and 1 base at J, with 11 bases between the two ends. The germline V gene has CDR1 ENHRY and CDR2 SYGVKD.

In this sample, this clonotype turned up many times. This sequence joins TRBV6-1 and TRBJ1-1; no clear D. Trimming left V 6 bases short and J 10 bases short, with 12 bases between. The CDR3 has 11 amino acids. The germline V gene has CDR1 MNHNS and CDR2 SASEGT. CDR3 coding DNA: TGTGCCAGCAGATGGGAAGAGGGAGCTTTCTTT. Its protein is CASRWEEGAFF.

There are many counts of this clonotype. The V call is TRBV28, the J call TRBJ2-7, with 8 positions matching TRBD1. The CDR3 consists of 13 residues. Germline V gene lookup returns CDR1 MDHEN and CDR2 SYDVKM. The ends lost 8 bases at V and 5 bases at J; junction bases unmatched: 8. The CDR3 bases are TGTGCCAGCGGGGGTCTCAGGGGGCACGAGCAGTACTTC. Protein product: CASGGLRGHEQYF.

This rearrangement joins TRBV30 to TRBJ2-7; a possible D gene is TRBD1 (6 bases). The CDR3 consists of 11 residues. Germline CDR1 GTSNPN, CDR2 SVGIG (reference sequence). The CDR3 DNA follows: TGTGCTGGGGGCAGGGGCTACGAGCAGTACTTC. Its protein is CAGGRGYEQYF.

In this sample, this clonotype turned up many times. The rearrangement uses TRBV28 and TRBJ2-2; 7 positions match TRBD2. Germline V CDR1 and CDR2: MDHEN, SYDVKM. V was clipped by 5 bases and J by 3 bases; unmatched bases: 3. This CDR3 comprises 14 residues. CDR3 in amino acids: CASSVGGDTGELFF. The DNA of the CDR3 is TGTGCCAGCAGTGTTGGGGGGGACACCGGGGAGCTGTTTTTT. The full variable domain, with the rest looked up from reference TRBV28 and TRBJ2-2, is DVKVTQSSRYLVKRTGEKVFLECVQDMDHENMFWYRQDPGLGLRLIYFSYDVKMKEKGDIPEGYSVSREKKERFSLILESASTNQTSMYLCASSVGGDTGELFFGEGSRLTVL.

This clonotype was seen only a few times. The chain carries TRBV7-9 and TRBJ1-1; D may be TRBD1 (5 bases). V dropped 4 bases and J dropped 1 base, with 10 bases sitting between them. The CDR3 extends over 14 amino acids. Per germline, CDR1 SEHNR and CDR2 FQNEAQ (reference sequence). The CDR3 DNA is TGTGCCAGCAGCTCCACCGGGGCGAACACTGAAGCTTTCTTT. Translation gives CASSSTGANTEAFF.

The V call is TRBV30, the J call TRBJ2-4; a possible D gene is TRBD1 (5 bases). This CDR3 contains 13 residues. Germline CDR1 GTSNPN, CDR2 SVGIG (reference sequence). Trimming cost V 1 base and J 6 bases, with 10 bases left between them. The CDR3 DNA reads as TGTGCCTGGAGTGCCCCCGACAGAAACATTCAGTACTTC. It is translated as CAWSAPDRNIQYF.

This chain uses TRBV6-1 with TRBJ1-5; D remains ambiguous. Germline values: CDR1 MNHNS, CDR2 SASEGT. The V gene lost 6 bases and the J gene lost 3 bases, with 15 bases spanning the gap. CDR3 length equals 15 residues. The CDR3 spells CASSPGLNVNQPQHF. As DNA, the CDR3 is TGTGCCAGCAGCCCCGGACTCAATGTCAATCAGCCCCAGCATTTT.

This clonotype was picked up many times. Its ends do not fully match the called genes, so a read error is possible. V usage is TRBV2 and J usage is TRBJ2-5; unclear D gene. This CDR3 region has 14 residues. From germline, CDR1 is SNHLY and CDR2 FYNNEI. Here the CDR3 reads CASSEDMSQETQYF. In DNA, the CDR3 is TGTGCCAGCAGCGAAGACATGAGCCAAGAGACCCAGTACTTC.

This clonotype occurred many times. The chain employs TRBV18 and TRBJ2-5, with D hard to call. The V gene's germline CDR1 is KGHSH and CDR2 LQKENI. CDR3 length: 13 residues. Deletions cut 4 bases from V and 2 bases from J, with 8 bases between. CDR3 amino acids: CASSRRKQETQYF. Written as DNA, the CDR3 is TGTGCCAGCTCACGACGGAAGCAAGAGACCCAGTACTTC.

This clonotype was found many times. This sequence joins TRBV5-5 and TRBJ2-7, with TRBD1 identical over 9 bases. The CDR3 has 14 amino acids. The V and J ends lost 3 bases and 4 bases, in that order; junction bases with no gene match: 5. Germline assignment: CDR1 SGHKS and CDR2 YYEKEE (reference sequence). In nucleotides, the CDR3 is TGTGCCAGCAGCTCGGGACAGGGATTGTACGAGCAGTACTTC. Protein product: CASSSGQGLYEQYF.

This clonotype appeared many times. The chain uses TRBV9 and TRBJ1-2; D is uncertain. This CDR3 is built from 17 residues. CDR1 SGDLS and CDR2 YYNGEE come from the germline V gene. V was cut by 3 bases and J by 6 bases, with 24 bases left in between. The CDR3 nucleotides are TGTGCCAGCAGCGCAGCCCATTCGGAGACGATCAAGGATGGCTACACCTTC. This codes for CASSAAHSETIKDGYTF.